This is a list of T cell receptor beta chains from one sample in a study of T cell responses to AZD1222 COVID-19 vaccine. Generated by immunoSEQ multiplex PCR, the TCRdb table keeps only in-frame clones and is missing some. The repertoire holds tens of thousands of clones, with 91% as singletons. The sample here was peripheral blood, taken 28 days after the second AZD1222 dose. The source is an adult who received the AZD1222 COVID-19 vaccine. The CDR3 runs from the conserved cysteine through the conserved F or W. The D gene is left open where the match is weak. Part of the rows lack a size; the others show once, few, many or a class for expanded clones.

clone size	D gene	V gene	J gene	CDR3 protein	CDR3 DNA
-	-	TRBV11-2	TRBJ2-3	CASSDRRGTDTQYF	TGTGCCAGCAGCGATAGGAGGGGCACAGATACGCAGTATTTT
-	-	TRBV29-1	TRBJ1-1	CSVDAIPLSTEAFF	TGCAGCGTTGATGCCATACCCCTTTCCACTGAAGCTTTCTTT
-	TRBD1	TRBV10-3	TRBJ2-7	CAGTGDFYEQYF	TGTGCCGGGACAGGGGACTTCTACGAGCAGTACTTC
-	-	TRBV5-4	TRBJ2-5	CASSLEGWETQYF	TGTGCCAGCAGCTTGGAGGGGTGGGAGACCCAGTACTTC
-	-	TRBV7-3	TRBJ2-1	CASSNKPNEQFF	TGTGCCAGCAGCAACAAACCCAATGAGCAGTTCTTC
-	-	TRBV2	TRBJ2-1	CASSDEDSSYNEQFF	TGTGCCAGCAGTGACGAGGATAGCTCCTACAATGAGCAGTTCTTC
once	-	TRBV28	TRBJ2-7	CASTGQAPYEQYF	TGTGCCAGCACCGGACAAGCCCCCTACGAGCAGTACTTC
-	-	TRBV4-3	TRBJ1-1	CASSQDPPPHLNTEAFF	TGCGCCAGCAGCCAAGATCCCCCTCCTCACCTGAACACTGAAGCTTTCTTT
-	TRBD2	TRBV3-1/TRBV3-2	TRBJ2-7	CASSPDWAGGLEQYF	TGTGCCAGCAGCCCAGATTGGGCGGGAGGTCTGGAGCAGTACTTC
-	-	TRBV18	TRBJ2-7	CASSPGSSYEQYF	TGTGCCAGCTCACCCGGGAGCTCCTACGAGCAGTACTTC
-	-	TRBV25-1	TRBJ2-3	CASSPLDTQYF	TGTGCCAGCAGTCCACTAGATACGCAGTATTTT
-	-	TRBV7-2	TRBJ1-4	CASAGQYLEKLFF	TGTGCCAGCGCTGGACAGTACCTTGAAAAACTGTTTTTT
-	-	TRBV6-1	TRBJ1-2	CASSEEGRRGYTF	TGTGCCAGCAGTGAAGAAGGGCGGCGTGGCTACACCTTC
once	-	TRBV11-2	TRBJ1-2	CASSLEAASTRGYTF	TGTGCCAGCAGCTTAGAGGCGGCTTCGACCCGAGGCTACACCTTC
-	-	TRBV3-1/TRBV3-2	TRBJ2-1	CASSQGYRREQFF	TGTGCCAGCAGCCAAGGTTATCGGCGCGAGCAGTTCTTC
-	TRBD2	TRBV4-1	TRBJ2-1	CASSQDPSGSFDEQFF	TGCGCCAGCAGCCAAGACCCTAGCGGGAGTTTTGATGAGCAGTTCTTC
-	TRBD1	TRBV6-1	TRBJ2-7	CASSDPDRAYEQYF	TGTGCCAGCAGTGACCCTGACAGGGCCTACGAGCAGTACTTC
-	TRBD2	TRBV7-2	TRBJ2-3	CASSLSGIFTDTQYF	TGTGCCAGCAGCTTAAGCGGGATATTTACAGATACGCAGTATTTT
-	TRBD1	TRBV5-1	TRBJ1-2	CASSLASGGDYGYTF	TGCGCCAGCAGCTTGGCGTCAGGGGGAGACTATGGCTACACCTTC
-	TRBD1	TRBV6-2/TRBV6-3	TRBJ2-7	CASSFGQGPYEQYF	TGTGCCAGCAGTTTCGGACAGGGGCCCTACGAGCAGTACTTC
once	TRBD1	TRBV30	TRBJ1-5	CAWSPGQGDQPQHF	TGTGCCTGGAGTCCAGGACAGGGTGATCAGCCCCAGCATTTT
-	-	TRBV3-1/TRBV3-2	TRBJ1-3	CASSQDWRLSGNTIYF	TGTGCCAGCAGCCAAGATTGGAGACTCTCTGGAAACACCATATATTTT
-	-	TRBV7-9	TRBJ1-2	CASSRGRGTDNYGYTF	TGTGCCAGCAGCCGAGGAAGGGGGACGGACAACTATGGCTACACCTTC
-	-	TRBV21-1	TRBJ2-1	CASTRREGHYINEQFF	TGTGCCAGCACCCGGCGGGAGGGCCACTACATCAATGAGCAGTTCTTC
-	-	TRBV18	TRBJ1-1	CASSPKQNTEAFF	TGTGCCAGCTCACCTAAACAAAACACTGAAGCTTTCTTT
-	-	TRBV6-2/TRBV6-3	TRBJ2-7	CASSYRASSYEQYF	TGTGCCAGCAGTTACAGAGCCTCCTCCTACGAGCAGTACTTC
-	TRBD2	TRBV7-6	TRBJ2-1	CASSLETSGSSEQFF	TGTGCCAGCAGCTTAGAGACTAGCGGGAGTAGTGAGCAGTTCTTC
-	TRBD2	TRBV27	TRBJ2-2	CASRVAGGTGELFF	TGTGCCAGCAGGGTAGCGGGAGGCACCGGGGAGCTGTTTTTT
few	-	TRBV3-1/TRBV3-2	TRBJ2-7	CASSQDSFSYEQYF	TGTGCCAGCAGCCAAGATAGCTTCTCCTACGAGCAGTACTTC
-	-	TRBV19	TRBJ2-7	CASSVDPGQNYEQYF	TGTGCCAGTAGTGTAGACCCGGGACAAAACTACGAGCAGTACTTC
-	-	TRBV21-1	TRBJ2-1	CASSRSDRGRGGTYNEQFF	TGTGCCAGCAGCAGGTCGGACAGGGGGCGCGGAGGGACCTACAATGAGCAGTTCTTC
-	TRBD2	TRBV10-2	TRBJ2-1	CACRLAGGDEQFF	TGCGCCTGCCGACTAGCGGGAGGGGATGAGCAGTTCTTC
-	-	TRBV2	TRBJ2-7	CASGLRQISYEQYF	TGTGCCAGTGGGTTGAGACAGATTTCCTACGAGCAGTACTTC
-	-	TRBV28	TRBJ1-2	CASSLASLYGYTF	TGTGCCAGCAGTTTAGCCAGCCTTTATGGCTACACCTTC
-	-	TRBV11-3	TRBJ2-5	CASSFSPGALGPPQETQYF	TGTGCCAGCAGCTTTTCCCCCGGGGCTCTCGGTCCGCCTCAAGAGACCCAGTACTTC
-	TRBD2	TRBV19	TRBJ2-1	CASALAGVTFNEQFF	TGTGCCAGTGCATTAGCGGGAGTTACGTTTAATGAGCAGTTCTTC
-	-	TRBV7-9	TRBJ2-2	CASSLSSVNTGELFF	TGTGCCAGCAGCTTGAGTAGCGTGAACACCGGGGAGCTGTTTTTT
once	-	TRBV28	TRBJ2-7	CASGQNSYEQYF	TGTGCCAGCGGACAGAACTCCTACGAGCAGTACTTC
-	-	TRBV19	TRBJ2-2	CASSFNTGELFF	TGTGCCAGTAGTTTCAACACCGGGGAGCTGTTTTTT
-	TRBD1	TRBV28	TRBJ2-7	CASSLPGTGPYEQYF	TGTGCCAGCAGTTTACCCGGGACAGGCCCCTACGAGCAGTACTTC
-	TRBD1	TRBV2	TRBJ1-1	CASIYGRTGLELMTEAFF	TGTGCCAGCATATATGGAAGGACAGGATTAGAATTGATGACTGAAGCTTTCTTT
-	-	TRBV6-4	TRBJ2-7	CASSPDSGYEQYF	TGTGCCAGCAGTCCGGACAGTGGCTACGAGCAGTACTTC
-	-	TRBV30	TRBJ2-5	CAWSRNGMGETQYF	TGTGCCTGGAGTCGCAACGGGATGGGGGAGACCCAGTACTTC
-	TRBD1	TRBV4-3	TRBJ2-2	CASSQDRGQGITGELFF	TGCGCCAGCAGCCAAGATAGGGGACAGGGCATCACCGGGGAGCTGTTTTTT
-	-	TRBV19	TRBJ1-5	CASTLSGSNQPQHF	TGTGCCAGTACACTATCGGGTTCCAATCAGCCCCAGCATTTT
-	TRBD2	TRBV2	TRBJ2-1	CASGDGPSGSSYNEQFF	TGTGCCAGCGGGGACGGCCCCAGCGGGAGCTCCTACAATGAGCAGTTCTTC
once	TRBD1	TRBV7-3	TRBJ2-1	CASRATGASNEQFF	TGTGCCAGCAGAGCGACAGGGGCTTCCAATGAGCAGTTCTTC
-	-	TRBV5-1	TRBJ2-1	CASSAGTTDNEQFF	TGCGCCAGCAGTGCCGGGACAACCGACAATGAGCAGTTCTTC
once	TRBD1	TRBV5-1	TRBJ1-2	CASRSGQGYGYTF	TGCGCCAGCAGATCGGGACAGGGTTATGGCTACACCTTC
-	-	TRBV5-1	TRBJ1-4	CASSLGQYPGEKLFF	TGCGCCAGCAGCTTGGGACAGTATCCCGGTGAAAAACTGTTTTTT
-	TRBD1	TRBV6-2/TRBV6-3	TRBJ1-5	CASSYTGQNQPQHF	TGTGCCAGCAGTTACACGGGACAGAATCAGCCCCAGCATTTT
once	TRBD2	TRBV6-5	TRBJ2-7	CASSLSGTPYEQYF	TGTGCCAGCAGTCTCAGCGGGACCCCCTACGAGCAGTACTTC
-	-	TRBV30	TRBJ1-4	CASGQYGEKLFF	TGTGCCTCGGGACAATATGGTGAAAAACTGTTTTTT
-	-	TRBV19	TRBJ2-2	CASSNLNDANTGELFF	TGTGCCAGTAGTAACCTTAATGATGCGAACACCGGGGAGCTGTTTTTT
-	TRBD2	TRBV7-6	TRBJ2-7	CASSTLTSSYEQYF	TGTGCCAGCAGCACCTTGACTAGCTCTTACGAGCAGTACTTC
few	TRBD1	TRBV20-1	TRBJ2-7	CSASRDRGNEQYF	TGCAGTGCTAGTCGGGACAGGGGCAACGAGCAGTACTTC
once	TRBD1	TRBV5-4	TRBJ2-7	CASRRQGSDEQYF	TGTGCCAGCAGGCGACAGGGTAGCGACGAGCAGTACTTC
-	-	TRBV7-9	TRBJ2-7	CASSLGLSPYEQYF	TGTGCCAGCAGCTTGGGGTTATCCCCTTACGAGCAGTACTTC